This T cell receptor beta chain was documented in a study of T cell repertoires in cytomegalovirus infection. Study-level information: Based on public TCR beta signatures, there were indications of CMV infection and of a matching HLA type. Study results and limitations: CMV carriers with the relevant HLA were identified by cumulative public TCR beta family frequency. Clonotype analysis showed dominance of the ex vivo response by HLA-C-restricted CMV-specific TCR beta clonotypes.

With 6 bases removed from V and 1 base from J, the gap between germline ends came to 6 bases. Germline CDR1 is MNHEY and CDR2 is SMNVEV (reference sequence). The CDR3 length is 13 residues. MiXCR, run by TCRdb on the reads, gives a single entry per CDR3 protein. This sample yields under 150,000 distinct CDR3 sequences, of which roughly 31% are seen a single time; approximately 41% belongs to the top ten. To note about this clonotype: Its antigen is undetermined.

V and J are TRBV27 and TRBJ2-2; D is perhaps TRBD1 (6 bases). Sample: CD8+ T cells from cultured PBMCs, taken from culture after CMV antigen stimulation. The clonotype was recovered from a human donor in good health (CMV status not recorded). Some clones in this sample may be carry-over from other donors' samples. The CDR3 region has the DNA TGTGCCAGCAGGACAGGGAACACCGGGGAGCTGTTTTTT. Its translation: CASRTGNTGELFF.